Listed below are T cell receptor beta chains from one sample, sequenced in a study of T cell repertoires in cytomegalovirus infection. Using its own MiXCR run on the reads, TCRdb lists one record per CDR3 protein. The sample holds about half a million distinct CDR3 sequences, 25% to 35% seen once. No antigen has been identified for these receptors. This material consisted of cultured PBMCs, taken from culture after CMV antigen stimulation. The receptors derive from a human donor in good health (CMV status not recorded). Some clones in this sample may be carry-over from other donors' samples. CDR3s include the opening cysteine and the closing phenylalanine or tryptophan. A D gene is named only where the DNA matches it firmly. Only part of the rows carry a size: once, few, many, or a class if the clone is expanded.

abundance	d_gene	j_gene	v_gene	CDR3aa	CDR3nt
many	TRBD2	TRBJ2-1	TRBV7-2	CASSLLAGDLNEQFF	TGTGCCAGCAGCTTGCTAGCGGGAGATTTAAATGAGCAGTTCTTC
few	-	TRBJ2-4	TRBV6-2/TRBV6-3	CASSYAVNIQYF	TGTGCCAGCAGTTACGCGGTGAACATTCAGTACTTC
-	-	TRBJ2-7	TRBV28	CASSLRAGASEQYF	TGTGCCAGCAGTTTAAGGGCAGGGGCTAGCGAGCAGTACTTC
few	-	TRBJ2-3	TRBV2	CASRRGRGAGADTQYF	TGTGCCAGCAGGAGGGGTCGGGGGGCAGGGGCAGATACGCAGTATTTT
-	TRBD1	TRBJ2-2	TRBV7-8	CASSPNRGLHTGELFF	TGTGCCAGCAGTCCGAACAGGGGGCTGCACACCGGGGAGCTGTTTTTT
few	-	TRBJ2-7	TRBV19	CASGYGGNEQYF	TGTGCCAGTGGTTACGGCGGGAACGAGCAGTACTTC
-	-	TRBJ2-5	TRBV7-8	CASSLGLVEQETQYF	TGTGCCAGCAGCTTAGGATTGGTCGAACAAGAGACCCAGTACTTC
-	-	TRBJ2-1	TRBV6-4	CASSDPGASYNEQFF	TGTGCCAGCAGTGACCCAGGGGCTTCCTACAATGAGCAGTTCTTC
many	TRBD1	TRBJ2-3	TRBV7-2	CASSGFGQGVTDTQYF	TGTGCCAGCAGTGGGTTTGGGCAGGGGGTGACAGATACGCAGTATTTT
few	TRBD2	TRBJ2-7	TRBV7-8	CASSLGLAGIEQYF	TGTGCCAGCAGCTTAGGTCTAGCGGGAATCGAGCAGTACTTC
-	-	TRBJ2-2	TRBV4-1	CASRPKNTGELFF	TGCGCCAGCAGACCCAAGAACACCGGGGAGCTGTTTTTT
-	TRBD1	TRBJ1-5	TRBV7-8	CASSLQPGQGAPRQPQHF	TGTGCCAGCAGCCTACAACCGGGACAGGGGGCGCCTCGTCAGCCCCAGCATTTT
-	TRBD2	TRBJ2-1	TRBV9	CASSVGGRSDEQFF	TGTGCCAGCAGCGTTGGCGGGAGAAGCGATGAGCAGTTCTTC
few	TRBD2	TRBJ2-2	TRBV7-2	CASSPIVASGPTGELFF	TGTGCCAGCAGCCCAATTGTGGCTAGCGGTCCCACCGGGGAGCTGTTTTTT
many	-	TRBJ2-1	TRBV7-2	CASSLEAYNEQFF	TGTGCCAGCAGCTTAGAGGCATACAATGAGCAGTTCTTC
-	-	TRBJ1-2	TRBV2	CASSYAEGYTF	TGTGCCAGCAGTTACGCAGAGGGCTACACCTTC
few	-	TRBJ1-1	TRBV6-2/TRBV6-3	CASNYDSTEAFF	TGTGCCAGCAACTATGACAGCACTGAAGCTTTCTTT
-	-	TRBJ2-3	TRBV5-4	CASSGGGGEVADTQYF	TGTGCCAGCAGCGGGGGGGGCGGAGAGGTCGCAGATACGCAGTATTTT
many	TRBD1	TRBJ1-5	TRBV12-5	CASGLEPWTGQPQHF	TGTGCTAGTGGTTTGGAACCGTGGACAGGTCAGCCCCAGCATTTT
-	TRBD2	TRBJ2-1	TRBV4-1	CASSQGGRASNEQFF	TGCGCCAGCAGCCAAGGCGGGAGGGCCTCCAATGAGCAGTTCTTC
-	TRBD1	TRBJ2-1	TRBV27	CAVGGQGTYSYNEQFF	TGTGCCGTAGGGGGACAGGGTACATACTCCTACAATGAGCAGTTCTTC
once	-	TRBJ1-1	TRBV7-4	CASSSDRTGTEAFF	TGTGCCAGCAGCTCGGACCGGACTGGAACTGAAGCTTTCTTT
-	TRBD1	TRBJ1-2	TRBV28	CASRVQGATYGYTF	TGTGCCAGCAGGGTGCAGGGGGCTACCTATGGCTACACCTTC
-	-	TRBJ1-4	TRBV4-1	CASSQDEATNEKLFF	TGCGCCAGCAGCCAAGACGAAGCAACTAATGAAAAACTGTTTTTT
-	-	TRBJ1-3	TRBV7-9	CASSNPGNTIYF	TGTGCCAGCAGCAACCCTGGAAACACCATATATTTT
few	TRBD1	TRBJ1-6	TRBV7-2	CASSLGGQDNSPLHF	TGTGCCAGCAGCTTAGGCGGACAGGATAATTCACCCCTCCACTTT
-	-	TRBJ1-5	TRBV29-1	CSVADGGHQPQHF	TGCAGCGTTGCAGACGGCGGCCATCAGCCCCAGCATTTT
-	TRBD2	TRBJ2-1	TRBV19	CASSPGLAIKFSYNEQFF	TGTGCCAGTAGTCCGGGACTAGCGATTAAGTTCTCCTACAATGAGCAGTTCTTC
-	-	TRBJ1-5	TRBV2	CASSEPRAANQPQHF	TGTGCCAGCAGTGAACCCCGGGCAGCGAATCAGCCCCAGCATTTT
-	TRBD2	TRBJ2-1	TRBV5-4	CASSATGLAAANEQFF	TGTGCCAGCAGCGCGACGGGACTAGCGGCAGCCAATGAGCAGTTCTTC
few	TRBD2	TRBJ2-3	TRBV6-1	CASSYSGLAGGDWTDTQYF	TGTGCCAGCAGTTACAGCGGACTAGCGGGAGGGGATTGGACAGATACGCAGTATTTT
many	TRBD2	TRBJ2-1	TRBV7-2	CASSLGGGLVTEQFF	TGTGCCAGCAGCTTAGGGGGTGGACTAGTCACTGAGCAGTTCTTC
-	-	TRBJ2-1	TRBV5-6	CASSPGVFRYNEQFF	TGTGCCAGCAGCCCCGGAGTATTTAGGTACAATGAGCAGTTCTTC
-	-	TRBJ2-2	TRBV29-1	CSVKRQRSNTGELFF	TGCAGCGTTAAGCGACAGCGCTCGAACACCGGGGAGCTGTTTTTT
few	-	TRBJ1-2	TRBV28	CASSQILSDVYGYTF	TGTGCCAGCAGTCAGATTCTCTCGGATGTCTATGGCTACACCTTC
-	-	TRBJ2-5	TRBV7-9	CASSPETGPLRHF	TGTGCCAGCAGCCCTGAAACAGGCCCCCTTCGCCACTTC
many	-	TRBJ2-1	TRBV7-2	CASSSRDQGGEQFF	TGTGCCAGCAGCTCGCGCGATCAGGGTGGCGAGCAGTTCTTC
-	-	TRBJ2-6	TRBV7-6	CASSLDGIPLSGANVLTF	TGTGCCAGCAGCTTAGACGGGATCCCCCTCTCTGGGGCCAACGTCCTGACTTTC
few	TRBD1	TRBJ2-3	TRBV19	CAIRDRSTDTQYF	TGTGCCATCCGGGACAGGTCCACAGATACGCAGTATTTT
few	-	TRBJ1-2	TRBV5-8	CASSRPGDSNYGYTF	TGTGCCAGCAGCCGCCCGGGGGATTCTAACTATGGCTACACCTTC
-	TRBD1	TRBJ1-1	TRBV6-1	CASTRQGQGGTEAFF	TGTGCCAGCACCAGACAAGGACAGGGAGGCACTGAAGCTTTCTTT
few	-	TRBJ2-1	TRBV7-2	CASSSPSRDEQFF	TGTGCCAGCAGCTCACCGAGTAGGGATGAGCAGTTCTTC
many	TRBD1	TRBJ1-5	TRBV19	CASSAGTGSVEGNNQPQHF	TGTGCCAGTAGTGCCGGGACAGGGTCGGTGGAAGGAAACAATCAGCCCCAGCATTTT
-	TRBD1	TRBJ2-3	TRBV10-3	CATTGASDTQYF	TGTGCCACCACAGGGGCTTCAGATACGCAGTATTTT
-	-	TRBJ1-1	TRBV7-9	CASSLGGSGITEAFF	TGTGCCAGCAGCTTAGGAGGCAGCGGGATCACTGAAGCTTTCTTT
-	-	TRBJ1-1	TRBV10-3	CAISGNREGTEAFF	TGTGCCATCAGTGGTAACAGGGAGGGAACTGAAGCTTTCTTT
few	-	TRBJ1-2	TRBV7-3	CASSSHGNYGYTF	TGTGCCAGCAGCTCTCATGGGAACTATGGCTACACCTTC
-	-	TRBJ1-1	TRBV6-2/TRBV6-3	CATRRTEAFF	TGTGCCACAAGGCGAACTGAAGCTTTCTTT
-	TRBD1	TRBJ2-2	TRBV7-6	CASSSRDSLRAGELFF	TGTGCCAGCAGCTCAAGGGACAGCCTAAGGGCCGGGGAGCTGTTTTTT
-	-	TRBJ2-5	TRBV2	CASATQETQYF	TGTGCCAGCGCCACCCAAGAGACCCAGTACTTC
-	-	TRBJ1-6	TRBV2	CASSGDTLNHF	TGTGCCAGCAGCGGGGACACTCTTAACCACTTT
few	-	TRBJ2-6	TRBV7-2	CASSLVPGFSGANVLTF	TGTGCCAGCAGCTTAGTACCCGGATTCTCTGGGGCCAACGTCCTGACTTTC
-	-	TRBJ2-2	TRBV7-9	CASSLNLLSGELFF	TGTGCCAGCAGCTTAAATCTGTTATCCGGGGAGCTGTTTTTT
-	-	TRBJ1-6	TRBV6-6	CASSRQSHSPLHF	TGTGCCAGCAGTAGGCAGAGTCATTCACCCCTCCACTTT
few	-	TRBJ1-5	TRBV5-6	CASSSTLDNSNQPQHF	TGTGCCAGCAGCTCGACGTTAGACAATAGCAATCAGCCCCAGCATTTT
few	-	TRBJ2-2	TRBV7-6	CASSLTAWGDTGELFF	TGTGCCAGCAGCTTAACGGCCTGGGGGGACACCGGGGAGCTGTTTTTT
-	-	TRBJ2-7	TRBV11-2	CASSFGPTHEQYF	TGTGCCAGCAGCTTCGGGCCCACCCACGAGCAGTACTTC